This T cell receptor beta chain was sequenced in a study of OX40 agonist ivuxolimab in advanced cancers. On the study more broadly: Cohort: around 83% men, mean age approximately 66, aged about 20 to 90. Points from the study as a whole: Antigen specificity was not determined for the expanded peripheral T cells.

The CDR3 has 15 residues. Deletions cut 7 bases from V and 8 bases from J, with 20 bases between. Germline V CDR1 and CDR2: MNHEY, SMNVEV (reference sequence). With baseline, cycle 4 day 1, and cycle 7 day 1 as timepoints, blood was sampled. Note on this clone: The target antigen is unknown.

The repertoire was sequenced with immunoSEQ multiplex PCR; TCRdb's copy has only in-frame clones and lacks some. The sample records roughly 43,000 clones, roughly 91% being singletons. The receptor was derived from an adult with an advanced solid tumor such as melanoma, head and neck, liver or kidney cancer. Here the sequenced sample was CD4+ or CD8+ T cells sorted from blood, taken in a trial of the OX40 agonist ivuxolimab. V and J are TRBV27 and TRBJ2-2, with D maybe TRBD1 (6 bases). As DNA, the CDR3 is TGTGCCAGCAAGGCAGGGGCTTTTTTGAGTGGGGAGCTGTTTTTT. Translated, it gives CASKAGAFLSGELFF.